This record looks at one T cell receptor (beta chain) sequence and its context. Its antigen is as yet unknown. This entry is derived from a study of shared clonotypes between healthy human individuals. Whole-study context: The study enrolled a couple of women and a few men aged 18 to 49. The study's findings and limits: Rarefaction revealed incomplete sorted-subset sequencing despite large depth. In several donors, about 5% of naive CD4 clonotypes appeared in common.

How the authors handled the data: Junction-only sequences produced by ImmunoSEQ had no quality scores, so filtering differed. Using immunoSEQ multiplex PCR, the repertoire was profiled, and TCRdb retains in-frame clones only, with some absent. V, J and clone size reflect that table, while D and trimming were determined from the DNA. The sample has about 2 million clones, about 95% seen once; the top ten hold about 1.1%. The germline V gene encodes CDR1 LGHNT and CDR2 FRNRAP. The length of the CDR3 is 13 residues. Trimming cost V 7 bases and J 4 bases, with 13 bases left between them. Cells designated naive CD8 were CD45RO-negative and were positively selected for CCR7, with terminally differentiated effector memory CD45RA+ cells excluded.

The TCR originated in a man between 18 and 35 years old in good health. J is TRBJ1-1 and V is TRBV12-5; D perhaps matches TRBD1 (6 bases). Sequencing input: naive CD8+ T cells sorted from blood. CDR3 coding DNA: TGTGCTAGTGCTCAGGAAGGGGGCACTGAAGCTTTCTTT. Its protein product is CASAQEGGTEAFF.